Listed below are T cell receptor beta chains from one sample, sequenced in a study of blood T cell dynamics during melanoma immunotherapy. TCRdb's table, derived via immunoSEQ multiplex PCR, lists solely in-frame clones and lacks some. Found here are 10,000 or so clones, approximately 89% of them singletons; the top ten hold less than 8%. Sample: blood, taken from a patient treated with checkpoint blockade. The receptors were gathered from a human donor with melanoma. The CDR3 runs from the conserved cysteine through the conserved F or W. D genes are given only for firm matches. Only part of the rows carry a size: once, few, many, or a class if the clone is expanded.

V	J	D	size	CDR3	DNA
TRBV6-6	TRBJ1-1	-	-	CASKSIGGGGLEAFF	TGTGCCAGCAAGAGTATCGGTGGGGGAGGGCTTGAAGCTTTCTTT
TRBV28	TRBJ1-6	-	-	CASSLSSSYNSPLHF	TGTGCCAGCAGTTTATCCAGCTCCTATAATTCACCCCTCCACTTT
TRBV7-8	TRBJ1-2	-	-	CASSLGQYYGYTF	TGTGCCAGCAGCTTGGGGCAGTACTATGGCTACACCTTC
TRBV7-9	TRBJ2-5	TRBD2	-	CASEREGKKTQYF	TGTGCCAGCGAACGGGAGGGCAAGAAGACCCAGTACTTC
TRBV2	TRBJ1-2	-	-	CASSDSGVRGGYTF	TGTGCCAGCAGTGATTCGGGGGTAAGAGGTGGCTACACCTTC
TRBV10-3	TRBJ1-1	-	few	CAISDPGRMNTEAFF	TGTGCCATCAGTGACCCGGGGCGGATGAACACTGAAGCTTTCTTT
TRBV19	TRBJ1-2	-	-	CASSIDGNYGYTF	TGTGCCAGTAGTATAGACGGGAACTATGGCTACACCTTC
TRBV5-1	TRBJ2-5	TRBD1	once	CASSLGTEETQYF	TGCGCCAGCAGCTTAGGGACAGAAGAGACCCAGTACTTC
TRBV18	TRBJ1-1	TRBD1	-	CASSPPAGGYTEAFF	TGTGCCAGCTCACCACCCGCAGGGGGCTACACTGAAGCTTTCTTT
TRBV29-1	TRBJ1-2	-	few	CSVDMGTNYGYTF	TGCAGCGTTGATATGGGTACTAACTATGGCTACACCTTC
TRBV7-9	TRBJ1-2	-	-	CASSLRGINYGYTF	TGTGCCAGCAGCTTAAGGGGGATTAACTATGGCTACACCTTC
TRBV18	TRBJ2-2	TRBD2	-	CASSPRVLAGSNTGELFF	TGTGCCAGCTCACCACGAGTTCTAGCGGGATCGAACACCGGGGAGCTGTTTTTT
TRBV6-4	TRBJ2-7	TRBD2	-	CASRYLAGGPYEQYF	TGTGCCAGCAGATACCTAGCGGGAGGGCCCTACGAGCAGTACTTC
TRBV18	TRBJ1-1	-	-	CASSPRGSSPGTEAFF	TGTGCCAGCTCCCCACGGGGGTCCAGCCCAGGGACTGAAGCTTTCTTT
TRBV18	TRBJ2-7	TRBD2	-	CASSTGGQEQYF	TGTGCCAGCTCAACGGGAGGGCAAGAGCAGTACTTC
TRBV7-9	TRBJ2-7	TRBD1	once	CASSGTGTGEGIEQYF	TGTGCCAGCAGCGGAACCGGGACAGGGGAGGGTATCGAGCAGTACTTC
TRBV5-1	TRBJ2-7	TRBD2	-	CASSLSGLAGDNEQYF	TGCGCCAGCAGCTTATCCGGACTAGCGGGAGATAACGAGCAGTACTTC
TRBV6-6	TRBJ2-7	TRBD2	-	CASRAGGPYEQYF	TGTGCCAGCAGGGCGGGAGGGCCCTACGAGCAGTACTTC
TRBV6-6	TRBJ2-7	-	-	CASSPQRVSYEQYF	TGTGCCAGCTCCCCACAGCGGGTCTCCTACGAGCAGTACTTC
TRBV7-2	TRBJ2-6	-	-	CASSWGWTRRSGANVLTF	TGTGCCAGCAGCTGGGGGTGGACGAGACGATCTGGGGCCAACGTCCTGACTTTC
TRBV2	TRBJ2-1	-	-	CASSDGGLGTYNEQFF	TGTGCCAGCAGTGATGGTGGGCTCGGGACCTACAATGAGCAGTTCTTC
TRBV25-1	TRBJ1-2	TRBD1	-	CASRRGQGDYGYTF	TGTGCCAGCAGGAGAGGGCAGGGGGACTATGGCTACACCTTC
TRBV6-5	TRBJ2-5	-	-	CASSYQSDQETQYF	TGTGCCAGCAGTTACCAATCGGACCAAGAGACCCAGTACTTC
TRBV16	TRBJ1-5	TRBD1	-	CASSPGGTKPQHF	TGTGCCAGCAGCCCAGGGGGCACAAAGCCCCAGCATTTT
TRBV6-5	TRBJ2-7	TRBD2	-	CASSYSGTSGRQYF	TGTGCCAGCAGTTACTCGGGGACTAGCGGGAGACAGTACTTC
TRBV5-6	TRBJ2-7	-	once	CASSLRGAFTGYEQYF	TGTGCCAGCAGCTTGAGGGGGGCTTTTACTGGCTACGAGCAGTACTTC
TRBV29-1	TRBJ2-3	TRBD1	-	CSVGDRGISTF	TGCAGCGTTGGGGACAGGGGTATCTCGACTTTT
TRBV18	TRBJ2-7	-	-	CAGSPCGGCEQYF	TGTGCCGGCTCACCGTGCGGTGGCTGCGAGCAGTACTTC
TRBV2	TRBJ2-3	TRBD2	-	CASREGLAGPDTQYF	TGTGCCAGCAGGGAGGGACTAGCGGGACCAGATACGCAGTATTTT
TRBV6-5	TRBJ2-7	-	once	CASSSRQKPPYEQYF	TGTGCCAGCAGTTCGAGACAGAAGCCCCCCTACGAGCAGTACTTC
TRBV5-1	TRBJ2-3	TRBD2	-	CASSGGRGPDTQYF	TGCGCCAGCAGCGGCGGGAGGGGTCCAGATACGCAGTATTTT
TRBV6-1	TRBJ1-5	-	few	CASSKGGAVQPQHF	TGTGCCAGCAGTAAAGGGGGGGCGGTTCAGCCCCAGCATTTT
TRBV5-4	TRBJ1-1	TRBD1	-	CASSVNRGLDTEAFF	TGTGCCAGCAGCGTTAACAGGGGGTTGGACACTGAAGCTTTCTTT
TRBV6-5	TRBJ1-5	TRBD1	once	CASSYSGPGGDQPQHF	TGTGCCAGCAGTTACTCGGGGCCAGGGGGCGATCAGCCCCAGCATTTT
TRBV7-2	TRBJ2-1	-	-	CASSLVRDNEQFF	TGTGCCAGCAGCTTAGTTAGGGATAATGAGCAGTTCTTC
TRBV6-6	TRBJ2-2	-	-	CASNPDVSGELFF	TGTGCCAGCAACCCGGATGTGAGCGGGGAGCTGTTTTTT
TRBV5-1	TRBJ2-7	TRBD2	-	CASSELAGAPYEQYF	TGCGCCAGCAGCGAACTAGCGGGAGCACCCTACGAGCAGTACTTC
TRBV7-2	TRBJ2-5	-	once	CASSLGARAQETQYF	TGTGCCAGCAGCTTAGGGGCTAGGGCACAAGAGACCCAGTACTTC
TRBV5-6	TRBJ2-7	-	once	CASSLTGYYEQYF	TGTGCCAGCAGCTTGACAGGGTACTACGAGCAGTACTTC
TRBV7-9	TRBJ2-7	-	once	CASSLGGNSYEQYF	TGTGCCAGCAGCTTAGGGGGGAACTCCTACGAGCAGTACTTC
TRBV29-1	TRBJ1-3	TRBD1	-	CSAHRGAGNTIYF	TGCAGCGCCCACAGGGGGGCAGGAAACACCATATATTTT
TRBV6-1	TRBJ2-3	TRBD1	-	CASRDRDRGPGYF	TGTGCCAGCAGAGACCGGGACAGGGGCCCAGGGTATTTT
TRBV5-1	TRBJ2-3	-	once	CASRLETGMGDTQYF	TGCGCCAGCAGACTAGAGACAGGCATGGGAGATACGCAGTATTTT
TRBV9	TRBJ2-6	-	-	CASSPRGAIPSGANVLTF	TGTGCCAGCAGCCCCAGAGGCGCCATCCCCTCTGGGGCCAACGTCCTGACTTTC
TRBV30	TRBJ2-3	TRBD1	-	CAYSTGTGTDTQYF	TGTGCCTATTCGACAGGGACAGGAACAGATACGCAGTATTTT
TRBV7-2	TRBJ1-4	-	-	CASSIRRGRGGKLFF	TGTGCCAGCAGCATCCGCAGGGGCCGGGGCGGAAAACTGTTTTTT
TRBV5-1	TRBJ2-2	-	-	CASSQNGPNTGELFF	TGCGCCAGCAGCCAGAACGGACCGAACACCGGGGAGCTGTTTTTT
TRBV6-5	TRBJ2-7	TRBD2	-	CASSPTSGRGYEQYF	TGTGCCAGCAGCCCAACTAGCGGGAGGGGCTACGAGCAGTACTTC
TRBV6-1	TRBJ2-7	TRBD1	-	CASSEATGGKTYEQYF	TGTGCCAGCAGTGAAGCGACAGGGGGCAAGACCTACGAGCAGTACTTC
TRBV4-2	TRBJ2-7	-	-	CASSQELAGSYEQYF	TGTGCCAGCAGCCAAGAATTAGCAGGTTCCTACGAGCAGTACTTC
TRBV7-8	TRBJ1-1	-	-	CASSSVARGEAFF	TGTGCCAGCAGCTCAGTGGCGAGGGGAGAAGCTTTCTTT
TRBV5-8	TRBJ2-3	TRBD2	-	CASSPSGSLSDTQYF	TGTGCCAGCAGTCCTAGCGGGAGTCTCTCAGATACGCAGTATTTT
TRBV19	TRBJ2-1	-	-	CASSVPGTPIVEQFF	TGTGCCAGTAGTGTCCCCGGGACCCCCATCGTGGAGCAGTTCTTC
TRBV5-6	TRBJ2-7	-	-	CASSLVLAGEGYEQYF	TGTGCCAGCAGCTTGGTACTGGCAGGGGAGGGCTACGAGCAGTACTTC
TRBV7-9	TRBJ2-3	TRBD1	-	CASSTPWTGKHTDTQYF	TGTGCCAGCAGTACACCCTGGACAGGGAAACACACAGATACGCAGTATTTT
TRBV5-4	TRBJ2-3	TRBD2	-	CASRLAGGRNTQYF	TGTGCCAGCAGATTAGCGGGAGGACGAAATACGCAGTATTTT
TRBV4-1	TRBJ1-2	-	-	CASSQVVVPYGYTF	TGCGCCAGCAGCCAAGTTGTGGTCCCTTATGGCTACACCTTC
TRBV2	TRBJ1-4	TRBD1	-	CASRPDRVYLTNEKLFF	TGTGCCAGCAGGCCGGACAGGGTTTATTTAACTAATGAAAAACTGTTTTTT
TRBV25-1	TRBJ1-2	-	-	CASDSNYGYTF	TGTGCCAGTGACAGCAACTATGGCTACACCTTC
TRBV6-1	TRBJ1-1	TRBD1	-	CASTNTGAGTEAFF	TGTGCCAGCACTAATACAGGGGCGGGCACTGAAGCTTTCTTT